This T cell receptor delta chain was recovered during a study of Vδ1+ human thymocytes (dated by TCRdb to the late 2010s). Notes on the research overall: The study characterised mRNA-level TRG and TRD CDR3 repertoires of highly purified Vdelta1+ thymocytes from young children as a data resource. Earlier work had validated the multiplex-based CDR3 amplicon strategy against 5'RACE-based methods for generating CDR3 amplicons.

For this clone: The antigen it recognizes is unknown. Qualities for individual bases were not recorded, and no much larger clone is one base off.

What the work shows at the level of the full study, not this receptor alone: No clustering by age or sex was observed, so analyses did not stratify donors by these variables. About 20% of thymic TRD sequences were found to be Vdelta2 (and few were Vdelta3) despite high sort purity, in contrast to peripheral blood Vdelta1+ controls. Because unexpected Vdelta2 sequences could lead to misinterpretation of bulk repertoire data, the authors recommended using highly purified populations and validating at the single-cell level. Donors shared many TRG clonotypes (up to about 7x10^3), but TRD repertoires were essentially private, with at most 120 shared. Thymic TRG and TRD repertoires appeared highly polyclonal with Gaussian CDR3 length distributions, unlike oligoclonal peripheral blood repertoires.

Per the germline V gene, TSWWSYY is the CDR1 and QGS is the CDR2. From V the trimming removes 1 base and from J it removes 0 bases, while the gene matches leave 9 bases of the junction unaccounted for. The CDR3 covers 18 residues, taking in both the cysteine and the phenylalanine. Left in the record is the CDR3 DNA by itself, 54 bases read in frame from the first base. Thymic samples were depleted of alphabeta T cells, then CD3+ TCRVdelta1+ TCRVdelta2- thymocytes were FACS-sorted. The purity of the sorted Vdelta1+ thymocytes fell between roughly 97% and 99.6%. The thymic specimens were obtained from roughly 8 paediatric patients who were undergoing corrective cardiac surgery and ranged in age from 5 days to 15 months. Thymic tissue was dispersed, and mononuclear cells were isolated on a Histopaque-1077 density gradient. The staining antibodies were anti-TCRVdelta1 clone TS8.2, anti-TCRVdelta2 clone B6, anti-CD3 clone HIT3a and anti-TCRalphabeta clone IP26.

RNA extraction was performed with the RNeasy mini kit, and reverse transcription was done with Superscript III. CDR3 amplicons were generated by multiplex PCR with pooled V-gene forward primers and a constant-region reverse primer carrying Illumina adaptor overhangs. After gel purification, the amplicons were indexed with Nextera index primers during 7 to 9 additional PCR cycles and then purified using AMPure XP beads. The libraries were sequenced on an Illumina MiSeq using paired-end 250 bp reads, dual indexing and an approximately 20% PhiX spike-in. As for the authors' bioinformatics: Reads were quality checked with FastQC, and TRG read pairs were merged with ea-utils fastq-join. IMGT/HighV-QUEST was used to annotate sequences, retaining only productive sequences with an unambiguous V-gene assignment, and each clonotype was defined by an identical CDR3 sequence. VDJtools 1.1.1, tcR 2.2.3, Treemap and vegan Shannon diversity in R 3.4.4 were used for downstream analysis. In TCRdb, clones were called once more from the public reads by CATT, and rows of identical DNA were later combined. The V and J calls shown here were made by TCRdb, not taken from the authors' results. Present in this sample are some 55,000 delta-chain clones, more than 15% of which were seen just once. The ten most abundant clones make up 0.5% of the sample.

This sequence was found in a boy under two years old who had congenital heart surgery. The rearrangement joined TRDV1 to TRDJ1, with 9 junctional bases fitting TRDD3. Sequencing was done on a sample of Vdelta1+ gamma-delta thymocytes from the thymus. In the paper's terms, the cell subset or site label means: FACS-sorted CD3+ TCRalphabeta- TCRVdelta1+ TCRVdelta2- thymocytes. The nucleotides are TGTGCTCTTGGGGAACCTGGGGGATCGATTAAGTACACCGATAAACTCATCTTT. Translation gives CALGEPGGSIKYTDKLIF.